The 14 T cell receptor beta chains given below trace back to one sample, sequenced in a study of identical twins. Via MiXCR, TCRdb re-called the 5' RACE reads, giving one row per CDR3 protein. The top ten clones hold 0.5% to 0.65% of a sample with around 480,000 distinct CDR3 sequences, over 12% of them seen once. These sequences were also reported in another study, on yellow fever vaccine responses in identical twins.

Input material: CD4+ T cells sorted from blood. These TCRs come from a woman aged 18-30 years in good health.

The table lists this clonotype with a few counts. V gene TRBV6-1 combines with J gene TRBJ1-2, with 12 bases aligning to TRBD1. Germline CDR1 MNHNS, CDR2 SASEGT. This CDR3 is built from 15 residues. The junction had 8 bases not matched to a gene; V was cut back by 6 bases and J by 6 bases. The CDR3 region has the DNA TGTGCCAGCAGCTCCTGGGACAGGGGGCTAGATGGCTACACCTTC. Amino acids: CASSSWDRGLDGYTF.

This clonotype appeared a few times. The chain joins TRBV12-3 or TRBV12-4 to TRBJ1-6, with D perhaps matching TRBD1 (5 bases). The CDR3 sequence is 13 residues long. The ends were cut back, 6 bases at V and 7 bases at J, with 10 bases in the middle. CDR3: CASRRGNNSPLHF. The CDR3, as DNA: TGTGCCAGCAGGAGGGGTAACAATTCACCCCTCCACTTT.

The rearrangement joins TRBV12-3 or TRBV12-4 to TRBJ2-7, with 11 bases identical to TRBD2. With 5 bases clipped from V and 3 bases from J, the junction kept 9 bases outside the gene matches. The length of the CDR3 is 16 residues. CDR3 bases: TGTGCCAGCAGTCCAGGAACTAGCGGGAGAGACTACGAGCAGTACTTC. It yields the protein CASSPGTSGRDYEQYF.

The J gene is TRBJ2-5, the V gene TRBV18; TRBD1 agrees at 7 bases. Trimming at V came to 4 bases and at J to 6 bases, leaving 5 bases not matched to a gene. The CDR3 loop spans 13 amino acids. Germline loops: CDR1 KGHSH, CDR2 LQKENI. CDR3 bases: TGTGCCAGCTCACGTACAGGGGAACAGACCCAGTACTTC. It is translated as CASSRTGEQTQYF. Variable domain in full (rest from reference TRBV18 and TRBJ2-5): NAGVMQNPRHLVRRRGQEARLRCSPMKGHSHVYWYRQLPEEGLKFMVYLQKENIIDESGMPKERFSAEFPKEGPSILRIQQVVRGDSAAYFCASSRTGEQTQYFGPGTRLLVL.

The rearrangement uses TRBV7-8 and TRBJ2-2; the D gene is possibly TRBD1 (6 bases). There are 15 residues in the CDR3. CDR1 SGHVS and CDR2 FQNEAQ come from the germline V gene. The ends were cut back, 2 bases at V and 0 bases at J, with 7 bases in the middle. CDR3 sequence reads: CASSLRDTNTGELFF. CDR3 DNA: TGTGCCAGCAGCTTAAGGGACACGAACACCGGGGAGCTGTTTTTT.

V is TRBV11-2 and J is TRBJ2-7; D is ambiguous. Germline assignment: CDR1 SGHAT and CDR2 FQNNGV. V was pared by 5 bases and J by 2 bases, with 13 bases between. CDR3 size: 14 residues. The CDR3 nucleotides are TGTGCCAGCAGCCGAACCGATGTCCCCTACGAGCAGTACTTC. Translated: CASSRTDVPYEQYF.

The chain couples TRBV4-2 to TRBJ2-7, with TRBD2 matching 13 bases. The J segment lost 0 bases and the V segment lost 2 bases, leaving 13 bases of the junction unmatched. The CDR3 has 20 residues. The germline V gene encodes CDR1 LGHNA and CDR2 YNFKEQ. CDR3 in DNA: TGTGCCAGCAGCCAAATTAGAGGGACTAGCGGGACATTATCCTCCTACGAGCAGTACTTC. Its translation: CASSQIRGTSGTLSSYEQYF.

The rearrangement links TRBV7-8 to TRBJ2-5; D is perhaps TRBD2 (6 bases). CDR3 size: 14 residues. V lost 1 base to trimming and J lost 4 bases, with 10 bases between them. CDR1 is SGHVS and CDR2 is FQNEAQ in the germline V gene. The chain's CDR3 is CASSLDYGGETQYF. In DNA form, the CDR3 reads TGTGCCAGCAGCTTAGATTACGGGGGAGAGACCCAGTACTTC. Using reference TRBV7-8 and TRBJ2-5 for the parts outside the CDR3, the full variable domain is GAGVSQSPRYKVAKRGQDVALRCDPISGHVSLFWYQQALGQGPEFLTYFQNEAQLDKSGLPSDRFFAERPEGSVSTLKIQRTQQEDSAVYLCASSLDYGGETQYFGPGTRLLVL.

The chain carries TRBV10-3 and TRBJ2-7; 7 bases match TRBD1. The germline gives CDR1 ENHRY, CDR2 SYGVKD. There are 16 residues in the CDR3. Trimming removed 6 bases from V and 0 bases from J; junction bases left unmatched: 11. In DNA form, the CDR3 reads TGTGCCATCAGGGGTACAGGGGTTAATTCCTCCTACGAGCAGTACTTC. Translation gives CAIRGTGVNSSYEQYF.

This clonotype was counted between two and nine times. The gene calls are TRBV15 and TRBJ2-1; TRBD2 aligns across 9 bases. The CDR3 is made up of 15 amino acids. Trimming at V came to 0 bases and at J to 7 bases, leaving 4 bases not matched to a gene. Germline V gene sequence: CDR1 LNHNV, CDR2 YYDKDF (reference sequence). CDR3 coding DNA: TGTGCCACCAGCAGAGATCTAGCGGGATTAAATGAGCAGTTCTTC. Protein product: CATSRDLAGLNEQFF.

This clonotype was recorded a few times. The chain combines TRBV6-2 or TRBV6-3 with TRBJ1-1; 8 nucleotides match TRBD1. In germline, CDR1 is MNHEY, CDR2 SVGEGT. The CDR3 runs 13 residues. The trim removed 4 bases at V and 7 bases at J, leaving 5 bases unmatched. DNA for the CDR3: TGTGCCAGCAGTTCAGGGGGCCCAGGTGAAGCTTTCTTT. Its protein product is CASSSGGPGEAFF.

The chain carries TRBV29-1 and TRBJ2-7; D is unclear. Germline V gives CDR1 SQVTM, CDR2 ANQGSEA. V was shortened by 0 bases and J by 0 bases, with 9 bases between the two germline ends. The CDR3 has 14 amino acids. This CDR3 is CSVEDSPSSYEQYF. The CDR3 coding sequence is TGCAGCGTTGAAGATAGCCCGAGCTCCTACGAGCAGTACTTC.

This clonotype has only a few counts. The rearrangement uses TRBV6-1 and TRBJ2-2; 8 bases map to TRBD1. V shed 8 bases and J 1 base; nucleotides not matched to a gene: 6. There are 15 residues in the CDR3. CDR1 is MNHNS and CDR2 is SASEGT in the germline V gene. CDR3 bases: TGTGCCAGCCATTCCGGGACAGGGAACACCGGGGAGCTGTTTTTT. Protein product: CASHSGTGNTGELFF.

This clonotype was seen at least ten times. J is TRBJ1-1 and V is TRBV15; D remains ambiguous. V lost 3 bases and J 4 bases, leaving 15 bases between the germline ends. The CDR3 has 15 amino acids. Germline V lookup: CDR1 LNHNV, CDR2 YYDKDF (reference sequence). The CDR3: CATSSETGVSTEAFF. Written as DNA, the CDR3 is TGTGCCACCAGCAGCGAGACCGGGGTTAGCACTGAAGCTTTCTTT. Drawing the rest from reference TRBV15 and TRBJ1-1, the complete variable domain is DAMVIQNPRYQVTQFGKPVTLSCSQTLNHNVMYWYQQKSSQAPKLLFHYYDKDFNNEADTPDNFQSRRPNTSFCFLDIRSPGLGDTAMYLCATSSETGVSTEAFFGQGTRLTVV.